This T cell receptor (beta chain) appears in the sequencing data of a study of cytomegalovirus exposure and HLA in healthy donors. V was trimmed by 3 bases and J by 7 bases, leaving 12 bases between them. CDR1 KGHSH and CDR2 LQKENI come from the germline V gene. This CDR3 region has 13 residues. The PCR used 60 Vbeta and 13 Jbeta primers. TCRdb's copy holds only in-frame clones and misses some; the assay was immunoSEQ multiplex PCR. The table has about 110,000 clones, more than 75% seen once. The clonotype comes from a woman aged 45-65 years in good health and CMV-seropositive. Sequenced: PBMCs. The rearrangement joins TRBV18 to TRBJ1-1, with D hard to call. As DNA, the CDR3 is TGTGCCAGCTCACCGAGCGCGATGGGTGAAGCTTTCTTT. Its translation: CASSPSAMGEAFF.